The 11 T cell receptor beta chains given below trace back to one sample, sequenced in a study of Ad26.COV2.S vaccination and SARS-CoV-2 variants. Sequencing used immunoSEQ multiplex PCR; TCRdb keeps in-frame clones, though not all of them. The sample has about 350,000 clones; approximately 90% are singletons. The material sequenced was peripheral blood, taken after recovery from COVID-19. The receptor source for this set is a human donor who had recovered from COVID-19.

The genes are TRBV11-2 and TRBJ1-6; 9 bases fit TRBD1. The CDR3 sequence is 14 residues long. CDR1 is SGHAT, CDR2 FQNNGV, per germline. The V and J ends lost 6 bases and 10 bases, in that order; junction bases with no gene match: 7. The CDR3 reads CASRGQGETSPLHF. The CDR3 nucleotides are TGTGCCAGCAGGGGACAGGGAGAGACCTCACCCCTCCACTTT.

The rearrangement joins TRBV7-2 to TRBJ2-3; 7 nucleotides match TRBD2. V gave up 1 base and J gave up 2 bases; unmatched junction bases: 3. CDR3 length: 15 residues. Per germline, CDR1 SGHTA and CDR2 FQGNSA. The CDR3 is CASSLGTRVTDTQYF. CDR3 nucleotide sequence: TGTGCCAGCAGCTTAGGGACTAGGGTCACAGATACGCAGTATTTT.

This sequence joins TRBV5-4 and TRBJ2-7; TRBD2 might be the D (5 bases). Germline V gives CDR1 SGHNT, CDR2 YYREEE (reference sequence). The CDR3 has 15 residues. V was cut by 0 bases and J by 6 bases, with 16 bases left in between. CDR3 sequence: CASSLVGRGKGEQYF. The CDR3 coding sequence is TGTGCCAGCAGCTTGGTTGGAAGAGGGAAGGGCGAGCAGTACTTC.

CDR3 amino acids: CASSQVSFWDGYTF. Here the CDR3 DNA reads TGTGCCAGCAGCCAAGTGTCGTTTTGGGATGGCTACACCTTC. This chain connects TRBV14 to TRBJ1-2; D is unresolved. The CDR3 covers 14 residues. Germline loops: CDR1 SGHDN, CDR2 FVKESK. V was cut by 1 base and J by 6 bases, with 12 bases left in between. The full variable domain, in which reference TRBV14 and TRBJ1-2 provide the parts outside the CDR3, is EAGVTQFPSHSVIEKGQTVTLRCDPISGHDNLYWYRRVMGKEIKFLLHFVKESKQDESGMPNNRFLAERTGGTYSTLKVQPAELEDSGVYFCASSQVSFWDGYTFGSGTRLTVV.

The CDR3 here is CASSKGMDRSNEKLFF. The CDR3 DNA follows: TGTGCCAGCAGCAAAGGTATGGACAGATCTAATGAAAAACTGTTTTTT. The gene calls are TRBV21-1 and TRBJ1-4; the table calls TRBD1, which could not be checked here. TRBV21-1 has pseudogene status. The CDR3 has 16 amino acids.

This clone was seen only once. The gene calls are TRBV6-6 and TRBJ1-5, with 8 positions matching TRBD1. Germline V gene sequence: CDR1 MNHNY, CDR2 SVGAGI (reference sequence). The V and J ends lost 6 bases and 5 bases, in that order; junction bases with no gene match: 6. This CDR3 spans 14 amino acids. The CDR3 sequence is CASRDAGGDQPQHF. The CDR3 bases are TGTGCCAGCAGGGACGCAGGGGGCGATCAGCCCCAGCATTTT.

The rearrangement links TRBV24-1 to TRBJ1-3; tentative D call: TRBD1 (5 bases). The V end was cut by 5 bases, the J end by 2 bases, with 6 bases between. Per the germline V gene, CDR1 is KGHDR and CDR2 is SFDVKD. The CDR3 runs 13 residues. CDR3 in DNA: TGTGCCACCAGTGCAGGGCCTGGAAACACCATATATTTT. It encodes CATSAGPGNTIYF.

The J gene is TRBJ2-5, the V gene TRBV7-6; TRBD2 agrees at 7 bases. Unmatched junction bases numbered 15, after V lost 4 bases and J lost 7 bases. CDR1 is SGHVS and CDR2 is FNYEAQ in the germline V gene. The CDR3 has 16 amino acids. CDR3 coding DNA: TGTGCCAGCAGCTCGGTGGGAGTCAGCGGGACCCGGACCCAGTACTTC. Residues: CASSSVGVSGTRTQYF. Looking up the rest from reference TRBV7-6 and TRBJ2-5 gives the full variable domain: GAGVSQSPRYKVTKRGQDVALRCDPISGHVSLYWYRQALGQGPEFLTYFNYEAQQDKSGLPNDRFSAERPEGSISTLTIQRTEQRDSAMYRCASSSVGVSGTRTQYFGPGTRLLVL.

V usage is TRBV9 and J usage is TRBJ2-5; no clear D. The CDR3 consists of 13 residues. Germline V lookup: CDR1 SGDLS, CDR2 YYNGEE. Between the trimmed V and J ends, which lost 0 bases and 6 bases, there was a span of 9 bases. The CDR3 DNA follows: TGTGCCAGCAGCGTAGCCCCCACCCAGACCCAGTACTTC. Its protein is CASSVAPTQTQYF.

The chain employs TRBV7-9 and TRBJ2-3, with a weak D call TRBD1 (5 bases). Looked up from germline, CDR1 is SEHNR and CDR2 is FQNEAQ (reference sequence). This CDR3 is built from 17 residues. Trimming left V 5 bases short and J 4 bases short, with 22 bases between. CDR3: CASSAIRAGYEPDTQYF. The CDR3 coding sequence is TGTGCCAGCAGCGCCATCCGCGCAGGGTATGAGCCAGATACGCAGTATTTT.

In DNA, the CDR3 is TGCGCCAGCAGCCCTAGGACAGGGGGCTTGGGCTACACCTTC. Translated, it gives CASSPRTGGLGYTF. The chain uses TRBV5-1 and TRBJ1-2; 11 bases match TRBD1. The junction had 7 bases not matched to a gene; V was cut back by 4 bases and J by 8 bases. The CDR3 is 14 residues long. Germline CDR1 is SGHRS and CDR2 is YFSETQ.